What follows are 3 T cell receptor beta chains derived from one specimen sequenced in a study of blood T cell repertoires in COVID-19. Produced via immunoSEQ multiplex PCR; TCRdb's table is partial and in-frame only. The sample shows 250,000 to 300,000 clones, approximately 90% of them seen only once. The specimen sequenced was peripheral blood. These receptors originate from a woman aged 25-40 years who had recovered from COVID-19.

V gene TRBV5-1 combines with J gene TRBJ1-6; TRBD1 matches at 7 bases. With 0 bases clipped from V and 7 bases from J, the junction kept 4 bases outside the gene matches. CDR1 SGHRS and CDR2 YFSETQ come from the germline V gene. This CDR3 has 15 residues. The CDR3 DNA is TGCGCCAGCAGCTTGGTCGGACAGGCGAATTCACCCCTCCACTTT. This sequence encodes CASSLVGQANSPLHF.

The V gene is TRBV11-3, the J gene TRBJ1-1; perhaps TRBD1 as D (6 bases). V shed 3 bases and J shed 5 bases, with 13 bases lying between them. The CDR3 covers 14 residues. Germline loops: CDR1 SGHNT, CDR2 YENEEA. DNA for the CDR3: TGTGCCAGCAGCTTGAGAGGGGGTTCGACTGAAGCTTTCTTT. Translated, it gives CASSLRGGSTEAFF.

CDR3 DNA sequence: TGTGCCAGCACCGACAGGGACAGGCGGGCTTTCTTT. This codes for CASTDRDRRAFF. The genes are TRBV2 and TRBJ1-1, with TRBD1 matching over 8 bases. The CDR3 sequence is 12 residues long. J gave up 11 bases and V 7 bases, and 9 bases lay outside the gene matches. CDR1 and CDR2 (germline): SNHLY, FYNNEI.